Presented here are 8 T cell receptor beta chains from one specimen sequenced in a study of control samples from healthy donors and cancer patients. TCRdb keeps only in-frame clones here, not all; method: immunoSEQ multiplex PCR. The table lists 100,000 to 150,000 clones, roughly 92% of them singletons, with 5.5% in the top ten. Sample: blood. Every receptor here comes from a man between 18 and 29 years old in good health.

The J gene is TRBJ2-7, the V gene TRBV19, with no clear D. This CDR3 has 15 amino acids. The germline gives CDR1 LNHDA, CDR2 SQIVND (reference sequence). V was pared by 4 bases and J by 1 base, with 14 bases between. In DNA, the CDR3 is TGTGCCAGTAGTAGCCGACCTATGGGATCCTACGAGCAGTACTTC. It specifies CASSSRPMGSYEQYF.

This clone was observed a few times. The chain joins TRBV6-5 to TRBJ1-2; no clear D. The length of the CDR3 is 14 residues. Germline CDR1 MNHEY, CDR2 SVGAGI. V was clipped by 7 bases and J by 4 bases, with 16 bases between them. The CDR3 protein is CASIPPAGGYGYTF. CDR3 nucleotide sequence: TGTGCCAGCATACCACCCGCAGGAGGCTATGGCTACACCTTC.

The chain uses TRBV5-4 and TRBJ2-7; 11 nucleotides line up with TRBD2. The CDR3 consists of 17 residues. Trimming at V came to 2 bases and at J to 6 bases, leaving 13 bases not matched to a gene. Germline CDR1 and CDR2: SGHNT and YYREEE (reference sequence). Here the CDR3 DNA reads TGTGCCAGCAGCTTATTCCCCCGGGGGACTAGCGGATTCGAGCAGTACTTC. This translates into CASSLFPRGTSGFEQYF.

The CDR3 protein is CASSYSYSSGNTIYF. CDR3 nucleotide sequence: TGTGCCAGCAGTTACAGCTACAGCTCTGGAAACACCATATATTTT. V usage is TRBV6-5 and J usage is TRBJ1-3; D is unclear. There are 15 residues in the CDR3. Trimming pared 2 bases from V and 0 bases from J, leaving 8 bases between. In germline, CDR1 is MNHEY, CDR2 SVGAGI.

The rearrangement uses TRBV7-9 and TRBJ2-5; TRBD2 might be the D (7 bases). CDR1 is SEHNR, CDR2 FQNEAQ, per germline (reference sequence). The CDR3 sequence is 15 residues long. V dropped 5 bases and J dropped 4 bases, with 17 bases sitting between them. CDR3 loop: CASSPALRGLETQYF. CDR3 sequence (DNA): TGTGCCAGCAGCCCCGCCCTGCGGGGGCTAGAGACCCAGTACTTC.

The chain is built from TRBV7-2 and TRBJ2-3, with 11 bases aligning to TRBD2. CDR1 and CDR2 from the germline V gene are SGHTA and FQGNSA. V lost 0 bases to trimming and J lost 1 base; unmatched junction nucleotides: 0. There are 16 residues in the CDR3. CDR3 sequence (DNA): TGTGCCAGCAGCTTAGCACTAGCGGGGGGCACAGATACGCAGTATTTT. It specifies CASSLALAGGTDTQYF.

This chain uses TRBV11-3 with TRBJ1-1; no definite D call. Germline values: CDR1 SGHNT, CDR2 YENEEA. The CDR3 length is 13 residues. Trimming stripped 5 bases from V and 0 bases from J, with 7 bases between. The CDR3 nucleotides are TGTGCCAGCAGCGGCGGGGTGAACACTGAAGCTTTCTTT. It is translated as CASSGGVNTEAFF.

The chain joins TRBV3-1 (or the pseudogene TRBV3-2) to TRBJ2-2, with TRBD1 matching 8 bases. The CDR3 extends over 17 amino acids. Germline V gene lookup returns CDR1 LGHDT and CDR2 YNNKEL (reference sequence). The ends lost 0 bases at V and 6 bases at J; junction bases unmatched: 9. The CDR3 DNA follows: TGTGCCAGCAGCCAAGATAGGACAGGGTCAAGGGCCGGGGAGCTGTTTTTT. Translated, it gives CASSQDRTGSRAGELFF.